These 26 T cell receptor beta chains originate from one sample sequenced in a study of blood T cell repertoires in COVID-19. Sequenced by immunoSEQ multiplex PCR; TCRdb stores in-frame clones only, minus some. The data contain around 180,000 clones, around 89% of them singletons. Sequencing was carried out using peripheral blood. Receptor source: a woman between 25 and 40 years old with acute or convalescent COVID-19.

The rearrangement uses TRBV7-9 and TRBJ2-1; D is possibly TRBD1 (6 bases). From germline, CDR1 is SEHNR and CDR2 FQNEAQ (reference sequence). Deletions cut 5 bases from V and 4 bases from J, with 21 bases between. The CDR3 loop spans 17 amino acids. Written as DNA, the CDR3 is TGTGCCAGCAGCCCACAGCCACAGGGTAGGGGGTACAATGAGCAGTTCTTC. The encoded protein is CASSPQPQGRGYNEQFF.

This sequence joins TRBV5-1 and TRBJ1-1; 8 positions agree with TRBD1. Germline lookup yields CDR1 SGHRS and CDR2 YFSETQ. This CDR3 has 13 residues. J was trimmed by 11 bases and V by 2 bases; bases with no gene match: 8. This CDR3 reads CASSFEGRGLAFF. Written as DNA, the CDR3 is TGCGCCAGCAGCTTCGAGGGCAGGGGGCTTGCTTTCTTT.

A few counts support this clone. CDR3 in DNA: TGTGCCAGCAGTATAGGGGGCCAAAGAGAAGCTTTCTTT. Its protein is CASSIGGQREAFF. V gene TRBV12-3 or TRBV12-4 combines with J gene TRBJ1-1; 7 positions agree with TRBD1. The CDR3 has 13 residues. Trimming cost V 5 bases and J 8 bases; bases outside gene matches: 8.

The CDR3 reads CASSQAAGLGGGEQFF. CDR3 bases: TGTGCCAGCAGCCAAGCTGCGGGACTAGGGGGAGGGGAACAGTTCTTC. The chain couples TRBV4-2 to TRBJ2-1; TRBD2 matches 8 bases. After removal of 1 base from V and 13 bases from J, the junction contained 15 bases not matched to a gene. The CDR3 runs to 16 residues. Germline V gives CDR1 LGHNA, CDR2 YNFKEQ.

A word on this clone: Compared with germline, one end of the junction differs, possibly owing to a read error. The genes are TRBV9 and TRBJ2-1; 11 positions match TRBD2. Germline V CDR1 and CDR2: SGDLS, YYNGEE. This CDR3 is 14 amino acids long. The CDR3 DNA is TGTGTCAGCAGCGTTAGCGGGAGGGCCGACGAGCAGTTCTTC. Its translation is CVSSVSGRADEQFF.

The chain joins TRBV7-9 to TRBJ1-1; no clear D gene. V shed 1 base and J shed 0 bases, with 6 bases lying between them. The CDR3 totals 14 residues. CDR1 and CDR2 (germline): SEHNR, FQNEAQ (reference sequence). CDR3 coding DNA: TGTGCCAGCAGCTTAGTAGCGGTGAACACTGAAGCTTTCTTT. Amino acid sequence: CASSLVAVNTEAFF.

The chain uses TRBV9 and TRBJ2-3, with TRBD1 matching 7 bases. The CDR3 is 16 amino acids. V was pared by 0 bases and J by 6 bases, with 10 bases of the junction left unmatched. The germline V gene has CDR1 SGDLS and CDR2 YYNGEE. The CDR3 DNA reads TGTGCCAGCAGCGTAGTAGGGGGACAGACCTGGGATACGCAGTATTTT. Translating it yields CASSVVGGQTWDTQYF.

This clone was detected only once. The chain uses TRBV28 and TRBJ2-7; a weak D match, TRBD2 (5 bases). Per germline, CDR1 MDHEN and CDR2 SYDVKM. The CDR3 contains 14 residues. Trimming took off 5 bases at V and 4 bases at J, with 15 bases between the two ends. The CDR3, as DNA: TGTGCCAGCAGTGGAGGACCCCTGGGGTACGAGCAGTACTTC. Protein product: CASSGGPLGYEQYF. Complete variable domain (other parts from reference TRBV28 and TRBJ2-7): DVKVTQSSRYLVKRTGEKVFLECVQDMDHENMFWYRQDPGLGLRLIYFSYDVKMKEKGDIPEGYSVSREKKERFSLILESASTNQTSMYLCASSGGPLGYEQYFGPGTRLTVT.

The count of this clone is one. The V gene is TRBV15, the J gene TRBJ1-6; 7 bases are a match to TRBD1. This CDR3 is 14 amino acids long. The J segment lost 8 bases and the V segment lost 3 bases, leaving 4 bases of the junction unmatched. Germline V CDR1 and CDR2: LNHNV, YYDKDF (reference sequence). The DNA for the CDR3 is TGTGCCACCAGCAGCGGGACAGTTTATTCACCCCTCCACTTT. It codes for CATSSGTVYSPLHF.

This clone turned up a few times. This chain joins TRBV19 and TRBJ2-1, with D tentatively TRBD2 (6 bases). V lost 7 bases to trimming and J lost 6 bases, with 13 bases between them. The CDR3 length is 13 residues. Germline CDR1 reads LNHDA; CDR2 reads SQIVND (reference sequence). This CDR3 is CASKRLGGNEQFF. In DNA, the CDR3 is TGTGCCAGTAAACGCTTGGGGGGCAATGAGCAGTTCTTC.

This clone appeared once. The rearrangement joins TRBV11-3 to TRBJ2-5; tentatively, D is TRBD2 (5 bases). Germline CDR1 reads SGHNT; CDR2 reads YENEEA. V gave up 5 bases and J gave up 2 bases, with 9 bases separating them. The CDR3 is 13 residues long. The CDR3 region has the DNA TGTGCCAGCAGCGTCGGGGTTCAAGAGACCCAGTACTTC. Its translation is CASSVGVQETQYF.

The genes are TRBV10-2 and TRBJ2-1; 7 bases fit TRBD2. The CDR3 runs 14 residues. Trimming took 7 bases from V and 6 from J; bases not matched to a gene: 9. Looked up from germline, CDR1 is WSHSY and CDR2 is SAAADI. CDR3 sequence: CASTRAGVGNEQFF. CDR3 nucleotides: TGCGCCAGCACGAGGGCGGGAGTGGGCAATGAGCAGTTCTTC.

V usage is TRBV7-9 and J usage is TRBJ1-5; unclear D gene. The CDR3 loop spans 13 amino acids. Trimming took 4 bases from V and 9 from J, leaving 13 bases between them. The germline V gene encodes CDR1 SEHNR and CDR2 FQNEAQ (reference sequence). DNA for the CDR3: TGTGCCAGCAGCTCCGAGGGAGGACTGCCCCAGCATTTT. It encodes CASSSEGGLPQHF. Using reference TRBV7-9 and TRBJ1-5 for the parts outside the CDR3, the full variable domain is DTGVSQNPRHKITKRGQNVTFRCDPISEHNRLYWYRQTLGQGPEFLTYFQNEAQLEKSRLLSDRFSAERPKGSFSTLEIQRTEQGDSAMYLCASSSEGGLPQHFGDGTRLSIL.

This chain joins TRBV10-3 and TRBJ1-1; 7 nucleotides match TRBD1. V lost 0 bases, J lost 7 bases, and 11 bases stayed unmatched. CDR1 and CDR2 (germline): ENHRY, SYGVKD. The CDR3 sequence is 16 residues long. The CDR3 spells CAISESDLQGYHEAFF. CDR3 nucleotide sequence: TGTGCCATCAGTGAGTCGGACCTACAGGGGTACCATGAAGCTTTCTTT.

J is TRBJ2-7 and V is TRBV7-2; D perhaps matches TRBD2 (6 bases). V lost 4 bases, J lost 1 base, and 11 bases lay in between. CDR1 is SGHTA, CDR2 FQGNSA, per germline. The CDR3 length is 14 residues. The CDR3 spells CASSSSGTSYEQYF. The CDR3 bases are TGTGCCAGCAGCTCCTCCGGGACTTCCTACGAGCAGTACTTC. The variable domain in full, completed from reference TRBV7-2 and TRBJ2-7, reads GAGVSQSPSNKVTEKGKDVELRCDPISGHTALYWYRQSLGQGLEFLIYFQGNSAPDKSGLPSDRFSAERTGGSVSTLTIQRTQQEDSAVYLCASSSSGTSYEQYFGPGTRLTVT.

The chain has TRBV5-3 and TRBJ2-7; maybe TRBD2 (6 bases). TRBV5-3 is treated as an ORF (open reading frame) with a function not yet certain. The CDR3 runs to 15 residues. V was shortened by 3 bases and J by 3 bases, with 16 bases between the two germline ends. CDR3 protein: CARSSLTRTNYEQYF. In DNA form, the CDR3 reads TGTGCCAGAAGCTCGTTGACTAGGACTAACTACGAGCAGTACTTC.

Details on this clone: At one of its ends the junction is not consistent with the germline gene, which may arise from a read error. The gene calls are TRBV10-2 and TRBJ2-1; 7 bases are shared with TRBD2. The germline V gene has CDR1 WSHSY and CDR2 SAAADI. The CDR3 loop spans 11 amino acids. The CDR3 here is CASSVGLEGIF. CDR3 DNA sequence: TGCGCCAGCAGTGTAGGACTAGAAGGGATCTTC.

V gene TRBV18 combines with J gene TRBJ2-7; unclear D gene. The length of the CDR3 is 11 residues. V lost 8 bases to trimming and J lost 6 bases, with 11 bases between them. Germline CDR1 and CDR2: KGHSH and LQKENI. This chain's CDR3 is CASQIGSEQYF. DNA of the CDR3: TGTGCCAGCCAAATCGGTTCCGAGCAGTACTTC.

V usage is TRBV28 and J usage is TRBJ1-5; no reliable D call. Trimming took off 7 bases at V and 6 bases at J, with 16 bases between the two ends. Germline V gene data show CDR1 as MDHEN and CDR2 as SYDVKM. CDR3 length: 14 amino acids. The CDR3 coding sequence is TGTGCCAGCACCACAGACAAGACGATTCAGCCCCAGCATTTT. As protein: CASTTDKTIQPQHF.

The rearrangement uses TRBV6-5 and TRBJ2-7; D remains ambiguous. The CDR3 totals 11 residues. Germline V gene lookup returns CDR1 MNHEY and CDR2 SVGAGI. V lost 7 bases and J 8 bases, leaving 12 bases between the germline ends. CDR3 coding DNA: TGTGCCAGCACGGCTACAGACAAGCAGTACTTC. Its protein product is CASTATDKQYF.

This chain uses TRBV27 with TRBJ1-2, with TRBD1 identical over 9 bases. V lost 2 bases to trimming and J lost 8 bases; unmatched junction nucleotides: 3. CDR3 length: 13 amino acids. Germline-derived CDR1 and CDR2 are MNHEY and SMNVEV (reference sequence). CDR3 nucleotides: TGTGCCAGCAGTTTAACAGGGGGCTGGGGCTACACCTTC. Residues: CASSLTGGWGYTF.

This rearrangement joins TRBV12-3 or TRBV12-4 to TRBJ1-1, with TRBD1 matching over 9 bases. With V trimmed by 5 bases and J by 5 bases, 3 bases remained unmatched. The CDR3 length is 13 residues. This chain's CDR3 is CASSGQGITEAFF. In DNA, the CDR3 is TGTGCCAGCAGTGGACAGGGGATTACTGAAGCTTTCTTT.

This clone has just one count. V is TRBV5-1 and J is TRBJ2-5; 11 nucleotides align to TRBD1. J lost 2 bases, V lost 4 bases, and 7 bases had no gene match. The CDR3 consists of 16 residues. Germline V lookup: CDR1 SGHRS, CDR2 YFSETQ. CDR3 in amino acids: CASSLGQGAPQETQYF. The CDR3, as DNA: TGCGCCAGCAGCCTTGGACAGGGGGCCCCTCAAGAGACCCAGTACTTC.

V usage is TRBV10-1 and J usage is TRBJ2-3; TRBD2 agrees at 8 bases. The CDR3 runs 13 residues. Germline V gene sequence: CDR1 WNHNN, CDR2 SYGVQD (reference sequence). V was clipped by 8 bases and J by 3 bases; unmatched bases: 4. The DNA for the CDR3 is TGCGCCAGCCGCGCTAGCGGGACAGATACGCAGTATTTT. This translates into CASRASGTDTQYF.

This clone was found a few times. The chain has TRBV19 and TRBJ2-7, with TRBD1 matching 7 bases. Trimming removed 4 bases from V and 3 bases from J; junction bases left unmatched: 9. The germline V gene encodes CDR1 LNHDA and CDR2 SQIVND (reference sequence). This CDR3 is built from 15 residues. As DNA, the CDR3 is TGTGCCAGTAGTAGCGCAGGGGGAAATATCTACGAGCAGTACTTC. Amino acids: CASSSAGGNIYEQYF.

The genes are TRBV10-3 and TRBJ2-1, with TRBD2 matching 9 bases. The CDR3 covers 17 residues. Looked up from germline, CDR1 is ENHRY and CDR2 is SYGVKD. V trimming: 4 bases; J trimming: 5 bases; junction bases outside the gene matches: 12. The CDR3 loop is CAISAPTLAGHNNEQFF. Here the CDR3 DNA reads TGTGCCATCAGTGCACCGACTCTAGCGGGACACAACAATGAGCAGTTCTTC.